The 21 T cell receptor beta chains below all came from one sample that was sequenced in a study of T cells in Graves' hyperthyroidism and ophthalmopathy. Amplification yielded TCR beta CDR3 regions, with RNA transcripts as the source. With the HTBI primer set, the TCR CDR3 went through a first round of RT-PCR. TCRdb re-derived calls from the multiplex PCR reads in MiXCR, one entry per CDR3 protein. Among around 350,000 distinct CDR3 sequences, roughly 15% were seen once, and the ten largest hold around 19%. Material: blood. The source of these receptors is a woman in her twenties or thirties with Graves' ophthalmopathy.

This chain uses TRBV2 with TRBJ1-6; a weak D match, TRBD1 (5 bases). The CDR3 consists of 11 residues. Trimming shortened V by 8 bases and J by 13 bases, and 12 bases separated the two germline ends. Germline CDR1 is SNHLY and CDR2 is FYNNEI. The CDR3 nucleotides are TGTGCCAGCCGGGGGGGTTCTCCCCTCCACTTT. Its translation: CASRGGSPLHF. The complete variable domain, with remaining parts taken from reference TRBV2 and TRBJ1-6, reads EPEVTQTPSHQVTQMGQEVILRCVPISNHLYFYWYRQILGQKVEFLVSFYNNEISEKSEIFDDQFSVERPDGSNFTLKIRSTKLEDSAMYFCASRGGSPLHFGNGTRLTVT.

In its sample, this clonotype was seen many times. The CDR3 DNA reads as TGTGCCAGCAGCCGTGAGGAATTGGGAGAGACCCAGTACTTC. Translated, it gives CASSREELGETQYF. The V and J genes are TRBV3-1 and TRBJ2-5; D gene uncertain. V was clipped by 4 bases and J by 4 bases, with 13 bases between them. The CDR3 is made up of 14 amino acids. Germline CDR1 reads LGHDT; CDR2 reads YNNKEL (reference sequence).

The CDR3: CASSTGLAGGYTHTQYF. Here the CDR3 DNA reads TGTGCCAGCAGCACCGGACTAGCGGGGGGCTACACTCATACGCAGTATTTT. V usage is TRBV27 and J usage is TRBJ2-3, with TRBD2 matching over 14 bases. V lost 6 bases and J lost 7; bases outside the gene matches: 12. Per germline, CDR1 MNHEY and CDR2 SMNVEV (reference sequence). CDR3 length: 17 amino acids.

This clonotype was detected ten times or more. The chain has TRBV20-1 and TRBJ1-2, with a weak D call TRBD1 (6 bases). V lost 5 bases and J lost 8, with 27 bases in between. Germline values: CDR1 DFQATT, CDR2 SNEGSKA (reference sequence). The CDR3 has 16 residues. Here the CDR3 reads CSAPMAGEAPWYGYTF. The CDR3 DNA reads TGCAGTGCTCCAATGGCAGGGGAGGCCCCGTGGTACGGCTACACCTTC.

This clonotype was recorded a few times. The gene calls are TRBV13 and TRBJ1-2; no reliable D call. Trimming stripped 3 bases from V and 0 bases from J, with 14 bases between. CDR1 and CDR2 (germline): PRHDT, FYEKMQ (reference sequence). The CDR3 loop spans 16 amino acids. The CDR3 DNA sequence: TGTGCCAGCAGCTTTCGTAGCGTACCGTCTAACTATGGCTACACCTTC. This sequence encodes CASSFRSVPSNYGYTF.

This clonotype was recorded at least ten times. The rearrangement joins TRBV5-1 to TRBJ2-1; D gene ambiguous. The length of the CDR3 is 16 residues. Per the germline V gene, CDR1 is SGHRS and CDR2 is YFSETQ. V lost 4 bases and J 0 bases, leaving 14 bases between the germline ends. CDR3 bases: TGCGCCAGCAGCCCCCGGGTCCTCGGCTCCTACAATGAGCAGTTCTTC. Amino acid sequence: CASSPRVLGSYNEQFF.

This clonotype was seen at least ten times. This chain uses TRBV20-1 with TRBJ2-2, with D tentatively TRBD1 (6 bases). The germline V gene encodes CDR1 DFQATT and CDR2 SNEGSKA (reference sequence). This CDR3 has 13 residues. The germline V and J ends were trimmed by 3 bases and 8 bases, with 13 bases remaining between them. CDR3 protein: CSASEQGRGELFF. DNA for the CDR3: TGCAGTGCTAGTGAGCAGGGGAGAGGGGAGCTGTTTTTT.

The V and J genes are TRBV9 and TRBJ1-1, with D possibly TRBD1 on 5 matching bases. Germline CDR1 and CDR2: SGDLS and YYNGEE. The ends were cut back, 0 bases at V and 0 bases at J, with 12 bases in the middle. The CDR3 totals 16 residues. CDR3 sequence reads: CASSVGAGSLNTEAFF. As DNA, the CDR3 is TGTGCCAGCAGCGTAGGGGCAGGGAGCCTGAACACTGAAGCTTTCTTT. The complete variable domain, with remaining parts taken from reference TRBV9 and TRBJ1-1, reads DSGVTQTPKHLITATGQRVTLRCSPRSGDLSVYWYQQSLDQGLQFLIQYYNGEERAKGNILERFSAQQFPDLHSELNLSSLELGDSALYFCASSVGAGSLNTEAFFGQGTRLTVV.

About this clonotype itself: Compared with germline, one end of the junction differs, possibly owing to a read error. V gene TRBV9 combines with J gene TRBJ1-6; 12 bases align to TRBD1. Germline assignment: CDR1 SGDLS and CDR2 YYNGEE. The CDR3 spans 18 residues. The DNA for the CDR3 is TGTGCCAGCGGCGTAGAGGGACAGGGGGCAAACCCTGGTTCACCCCTCCACTTT. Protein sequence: CASGVEGQGANPGSPLHF.

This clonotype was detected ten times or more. The CDR3 DNA reads TGCAGTGCTCTAAAACAGGGGGCCTACGAGCAGTACTTC. Encoded protein: CSALKQGAYEQYF. V and J are TRBV20-1 and TRBJ2-7, with 8 bases matching TRBD1. The CDR3 is 13 amino acids. CDR1 and CDR2 (germline): DFQATT, SNEGSKA (reference sequence). Germline trimming cut 5 bases from V and 2 bases from J; bases unmatched to any gene: 5.

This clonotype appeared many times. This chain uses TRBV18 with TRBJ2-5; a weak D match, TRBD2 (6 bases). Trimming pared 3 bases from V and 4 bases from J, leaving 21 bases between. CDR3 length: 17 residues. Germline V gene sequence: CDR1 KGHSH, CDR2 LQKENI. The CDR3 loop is CASSPYDSSGAPETQYF. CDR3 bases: TGTGCCAGCTCACCCTATGATAGTAGCGGCGCCCCAGAGACCCAGTACTTC.

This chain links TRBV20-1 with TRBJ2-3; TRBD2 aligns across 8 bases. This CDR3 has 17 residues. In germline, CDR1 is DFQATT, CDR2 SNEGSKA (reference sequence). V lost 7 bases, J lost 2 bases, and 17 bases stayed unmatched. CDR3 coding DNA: TGCAGTGTTAGTGGAGTTGTCAGCGGGGGCGACACAGATACGCAGTATTTT. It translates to CSVSGVVSGGDTDTQYF.

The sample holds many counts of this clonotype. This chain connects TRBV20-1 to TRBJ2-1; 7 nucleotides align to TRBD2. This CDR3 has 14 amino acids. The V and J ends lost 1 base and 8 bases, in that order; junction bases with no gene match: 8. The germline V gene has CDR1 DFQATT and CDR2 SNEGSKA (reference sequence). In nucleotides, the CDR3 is TGCAGTGCTAGAGCCGATCGTGGGAGGGATGAGCAGTTCTTC. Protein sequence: CSARADRGRDEQFF.

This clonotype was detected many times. The CDR3 coding sequence is TGTGCCAGCAGCCAAGCCCGGGACTTCAATGAGCAGTTCTTC. Its translation: CASSQARDFNEQFF. This chain joins TRBV3-1 and TRBJ2-1; D is perhaps TRBD2 (6 bases). Germline CDR1 and CDR2: LGHDT and YNNKEL (reference sequence). The V end lost 1 base, the J end lost 6 bases, and 10 bases lay between the germline ends. This CDR3 spans 14 amino acids.

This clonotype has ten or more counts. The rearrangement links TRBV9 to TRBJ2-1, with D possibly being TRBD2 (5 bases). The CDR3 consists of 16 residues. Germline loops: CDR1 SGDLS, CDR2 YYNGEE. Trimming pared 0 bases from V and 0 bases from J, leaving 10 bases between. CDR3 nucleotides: TGTGCCAGCAGCGTAGCGGGGTTAAGCTCCTACAATGAGCAGTTCTTC. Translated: CASSVAGLSSYNEQFF.

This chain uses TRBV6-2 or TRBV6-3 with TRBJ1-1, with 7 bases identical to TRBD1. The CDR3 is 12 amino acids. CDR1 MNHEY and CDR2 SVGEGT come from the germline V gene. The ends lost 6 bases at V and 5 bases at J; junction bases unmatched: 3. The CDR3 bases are TGTGCCAGCAGGGAGACAGGGACTGAAGCTTTCTTT. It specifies CASRETGTEAFF.

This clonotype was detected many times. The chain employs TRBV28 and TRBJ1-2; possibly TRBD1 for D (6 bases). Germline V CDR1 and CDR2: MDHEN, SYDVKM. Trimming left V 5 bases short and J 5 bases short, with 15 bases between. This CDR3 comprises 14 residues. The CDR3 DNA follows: TGTGCCAGCAGTAGAAGCAGGGGATGGTATGGCTACACCTTC. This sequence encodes CASSRSRGWYGYTF.

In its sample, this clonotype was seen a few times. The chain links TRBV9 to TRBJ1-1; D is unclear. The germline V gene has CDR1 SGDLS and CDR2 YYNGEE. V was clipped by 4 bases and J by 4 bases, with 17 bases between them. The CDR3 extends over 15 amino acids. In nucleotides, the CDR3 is TGTGCCAGCAGCCCAAGGGCCTCCTCGGGCACTGAAGCTTTCTTT. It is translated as CASSPRASSGTEAFF.

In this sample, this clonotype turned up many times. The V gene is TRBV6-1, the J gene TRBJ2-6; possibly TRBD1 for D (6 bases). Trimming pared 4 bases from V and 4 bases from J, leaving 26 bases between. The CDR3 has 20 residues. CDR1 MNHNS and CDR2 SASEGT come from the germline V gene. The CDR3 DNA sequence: TGTGCCAGCAGTGTAAGAGCCCCGGGACACCTACAGAGAGGGGCCAACGTCCTGACTTTC. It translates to CASSVRAPGHLQRGANVLTF.

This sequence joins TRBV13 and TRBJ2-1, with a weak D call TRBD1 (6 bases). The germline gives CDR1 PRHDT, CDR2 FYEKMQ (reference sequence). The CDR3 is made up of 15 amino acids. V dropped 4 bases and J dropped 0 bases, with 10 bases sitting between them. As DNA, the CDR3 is TGTGCCAGCAGCTACGACAGGAGCTCCTACAATGAGCAGTTCTTC. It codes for CASSYDRSSYNEQFF.

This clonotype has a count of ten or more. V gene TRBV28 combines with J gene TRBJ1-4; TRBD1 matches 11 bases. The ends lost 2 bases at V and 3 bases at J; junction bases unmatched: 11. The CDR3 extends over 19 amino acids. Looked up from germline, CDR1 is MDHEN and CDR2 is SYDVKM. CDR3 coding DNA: TGTGCCAGCAGTTTACCTCTCGTGGACAGGGGGCCCTCTAATGAAAAACTGTTTTTT. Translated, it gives CASSLPLVDRGPSNEKLFF.